Following are 13 T cell receptor beta chains from one sample sequenced in a study of T cell responses to AZD1222 COVID-19 vaccine. Sequenced by immunoSEQ multiplex PCR; TCRdb stores in-frame clones only, minus some. The repertoire includes about 94,000 clones, less than 85% of them detected once, and more than 4% sits in the top ten. The sample here was peripheral blood, taken 28 days after the second AZD1222 dose. The receptor set was obtained from an adult who received the AZD1222 COVID-19 vaccine.

The V gene is TRBV3-1 (or the pseudogene TRBV3-2), the J gene TRBJ1-3; D gene ambiguous. The V end lost 2 bases, the J end lost 1 base, and 18 bases lay between the germline ends. Germline V gives CDR1 LGHDT, CDR2 YNNKEL (reference sequence). This CDR3 comprises 18 residues. The CDR3 spells CASSQSAPGPVSGNTIYF. The CDR3 bases are TGTGCCAGCAGCCAATCGGCCCCAGGTCCAGTGTCTGGAAACACCATATATTTT.

The rearrangement uses TRBV13 and TRBJ2-4; D not certain. Germline-derived CDR1 and CDR2 are PRHDT and FYEKMQ (reference sequence). The CDR3 consists of 15 residues. The germline V and J ends were trimmed by 3 bases and 3 bases, with 12 bases remaining between them. Here the CDR3 reads CASSFLGWGKNIQYF. In nucleotides, the CDR3 is TGTGCCAGCAGCTTTTTGGGCTGGGGCAAAAACATTCAGTACTTC.

The V gene is TRBV27, the J gene TRBJ2-7; unclear D gene. Germline V gives CDR1 MNHEY, CDR2 SMNVEV (reference sequence). Trimming pared 6 bases from V and 3 bases from J, leaving 12 bases between. This CDR3 contains 13 residues. CDR3 sequence (DNA): TGTGCCAGCAGCCCCGACCGATTCTACGAGCAGTACTTC. This gives the protein CASSPDRFYEQYF.

The genes are TRBV18 and TRBJ1-1; D not certain. From germline, CDR1 is KGHSH and CDR2 LQKENI. The germline V and J ends were trimmed by 4 bases and 1 base, with 19 bases remaining between them. There are 17 residues in the CDR3. The chain's CDR3 is CASSLFRPTGANTEAFF. The CDR3 bases are TGTGCCAGCTCACTCTTTCGGCCTACGGGAGCGAACACTGAAGCTTTCTTT.

The CDR3 DNA reads as TGTGCCAGCAGTCAAGGGGCGGGAGGTGGGTACGAGCAGTACTTC. Protein product: CASSQGAGGGYEQYF. V gene TRBV7-2 combines with J gene TRBJ2-7; 8 nucleotides align to TRBD2. Losses at the gene ends were 6 bases for V and 4 bases for J; bases not matched to a gene: 11. This CDR3 spans 15 amino acids. Germline assignment: CDR1 SGHTA and CDR2 FQGNSA.

The chain joins TRBV6-5 to TRBJ1-4; possibly TRBD1 for D (5 bases). There are 15 residues in the CDR3. V was shortened by 1 base and J by 4 bases, with 10 bases between the two germline ends. Germline loops: CDR1 MNHEY, CDR2 SVGAGI. CDR3 amino acids: CASSYLGHNNEKLFF. The CDR3 DNA sequence: TGTGCCAGCAGTTACTTAGGACACAATAATGAAAAACTGTTTTTT.

This clone has only one observation. CDR3 residues: CASRDSHGGYTF. The CDR3 DNA reads TGTGCCAGCAGGGATTCTCATGGGGGCTACACCTTC. The rearrangement links TRBV28 to TRBJ1-2; D remains unclear. The germline V and J ends were trimmed by 6 bases and 8 bases, with 13 bases remaining between them. Germline lookup yields CDR1 MDHEN and CDR2 SYDVKM. The CDR3 extends over 12 amino acids.

The rearrangement uses TRBV18 and TRBJ2-7; D is possibly TRBD2 (5 bases). This CDR3 is built from 13 residues. Trimming removed 8 bases from V and 4 bases from J, with 15 bases in between. Germline V gives CDR1 KGHSH, CDR2 LQKENI. CDR3 amino acids: CASARVREYEQYF. In DNA, the CDR3 is TGTGCCAGCGCGAGGGTGAGGGAATACGAGCAGTACTTC.

The rearrangement joins TRBV9 to TRBJ2-5, with TRBD2 as a possible D gene (6 bases). This CDR3 has 16 residues. V was shortened by 4 bases and J by 5 bases, with 21 bases between the two germline ends. Germline CDR1 SGDLS, CDR2 YYNGEE. CDR3 in amino acids: CASSSTRHGSGETQYF. In nucleotides, the CDR3 is TGTGCCAGCAGCTCCACCCGTCACGGGAGCGGGGAGACCCAGTACTTC.

The rearrangement joins TRBV9 to TRBJ2-3, with 7 positions matching TRBD2. The length of the CDR3 is 19 residues. After removal of 3 bases from V and 3 bases from J, the junction contained 19 bases not matched to a gene. Germline CDR1 and CDR2: SGDLS and YYNGEE. CDR3: CASSGPLLLAGVSTDTQYF. In DNA, the CDR3 is TGTGCCAGCAGCGGACCCCTCCTTCTGGCGGGAGTGTCGACAGATACGCAGTATTTT.

The CDR3 DNA is TGTGCCAGCAGCTTGGACAGCCGAAATGAAAAACTGTTTTTT. Protein: CASSLDSRNEKLFF. The chain uses TRBV5-4 and TRBJ1-4; no reliable D call. The CDR3 consists of 14 residues. Trimming took 0 bases from V and 5 from J, leaving 8 bases between them. Germline lookup yields CDR1 SGHNT and CDR2 YYREEE (reference sequence).

This chain joins TRBV5-1 and TRBJ2-2, with 10 bases aligning to TRBD2. This CDR3 region has 16 residues. With 1 base clipped from V and 8 bases from J, the junction kept 8 bases outside the gene matches. CDR1 and CDR2 from the germline V gene are SGHRS and YFSETQ. As DNA, the CDR3 is TGCGCCAGCAGCTTGAGGTCTAGCGGGAGTTTGGGGGAGCTGTTTTTT. Translation: CASSLRSSGSLGELFF.

The chain recombines TRBV28 with TRBJ1-2, with D perhaps TRBD1 (6 bases). V shed 5 bases and J shed 3 bases, with 13 bases lying between them. The CDR3 extends over 14 amino acids. CDR1 and CDR2 (germline): MDHEN, SYDVKM. The CDR3 DNA reads as TGTGCCAGCAGTCCCTCAACAGGGTACTATGGCTACACCTTC. Translated, it gives CASSPSTGYYGYTF.